The 27 T cell receptor beta chains below come from one sample, sequenced in a study of technical replicates of blood from a few donors. Here immunoSEQ multiplex PCR was the method, and the copy in TCRdb shows in-frame clones only, minus some. The repertoire has approximately 51,000 clones, roughly 95% of them found once; the top ten carry roughly 4.5%. Sequencing was done on a sample of PBMCs. All receptors derive from a human donor in good health. Some clones in this sample may be carry-over from other donors' samples.

The V gene is TRBV4-1, the J gene TRBJ1-4; D not resolved. CDR1 and CDR2 from the germline V gene are MGHRA and YSYEKL. This CDR3 comprises 16 residues. V was trimmed by 1 base and J by 0 bases, leaving 9 bases between them. Here the CDR3 reads CASSQGTVTTNEKLFF. As DNA, the CDR3 is TGCGCCAGCAGCCAAGGTACGGTGACAACTAATGAAAAACTGTTTTTT.

V is TRBV6-1 and J is TRBJ2-2, with 13 bases aligning to TRBD2. V shed 4 bases, J shed 3 bases, and the junction held 5 bases outside the gene matches. The CDR3 sequence is 17 residues long. Per the germline V gene, CDR1 is MNHNS and CDR2 is SASEGT. CDR3 in amino acids: CASSVGTSGEDTGELFF. CDR3 in DNA: TGTGCCAGCAGTGTTGGGACTAGCGGGGAGGACACCGGGGAGCTGTTTTTT.

The V gene is TRBV7-6, the J gene TRBJ2-3; no reliable D call. V was trimmed by 5 bases and J by 4 bases, leaving 10 bases between them. This CDR3 contains 13 residues. In germline, CDR1 is SGHVS, CDR2 FNYEAQ. The CDR3 protein is CASSPGSPDTQYF. The CDR3 DNA reads as TGTGCCAGCAGCCCCGGGTCCCCAGATACGCAGTATTTT. The full variable domain, in which reference TRBV7-6 and TRBJ2-3 provide the parts outside the CDR3, is GAGVSQSPRYKVTKRGQDVALRCDPISGHVSLYWYRQALGQGPEFLTYFNYEAQQDKSGLPNDRFSAERPEGSISTLTIQRTEQRDSAMYRCASSPGSPDTQYFGPGTRLTVL.

V and J are TRBV5-6 and TRBJ2-2, with 8 nucleotides matching TRBD1. Looked up from germline, CDR1 is SGHDT and CDR2 is YYEEEE. The V segment lost 4 bases and the J segment 6 bases; nucleotides outside the gene matches: 11. The CDR3 contains 16 residues. As DNA, the CDR3 is TGTGCCAGCAGCCAGGCGGGCAGGGGGCGTCCCGGGGAGCTGTTTTTT. Translated: CASSQAGRGRPGELFF.

V usage is TRBV7-2 and J usage is TRBJ1-2; the D gene is possibly TRBD1 (6 bases). V was trimmed by 1 base and J by 1 base, leaving 10 bases between them. Germline assignment: CDR1 SGHTA and CDR2 FQGNSA. This CDR3 is 15 amino acids long. The DNA for the CDR3 is TGTGCCAGCAGCTTAGACAGGGCCATTAACTATGGCTACACCTTC. Translated: CASSLDRAINYGYTF.

V is TRBV10-3 and J is TRBJ2-5, with 7 bases fitting TRBD2. The CDR3 contains 14 residues. The V and J ends lost 5 bases and 0 bases, in that order; junction bases with no gene match: 3. CDR1 is ENHRY, CDR2 SYGVKD, per germline. CDR3: CAISRRGDQETQYF. CDR3 in DNA: TGTGCCATCAGTCGCCGGGGGGACCAAGAGACCCAGTACTTC.

This clone was counted only a few times. V gene TRBV14 combines with J gene TRBJ2-5; 10 bases are shared with TRBD2. Per the germline V gene, CDR1 is SGHDN and CDR2 is FVKESK. Trimming took 0 bases from V and 1 from J; bases not matched to a gene: 17. This CDR3 region has 21 residues. The CDR3 loop reads CASSQDLVRGLAGEIQETQYF. The CDR3 DNA reads TGTGCCAGCAGCCAAGATTTGGTGAGGGGGCTAGCGGGAGAGATCCAAGAGACCCAGTACTTC.

V gene TRBV7-2 combines with J gene TRBJ1-6, with D unclear. V dropped 6 bases and J dropped 14 bases, with 14 bases sitting between them. Per the germline V gene, CDR1 is SGHTA and CDR2 is FQGNSA. The CDR3 has 12 amino acids. CDR3 region: CASSPGYGALHF. The CDR3 DNA is TGTGCCAGCAGTCCCGGGTACGGGGCCCTCCACTTT.

This clone was seen a handful of times. The J gene is TRBJ2-7, the V gene TRBV30; no clear D gene. In germline, CDR1 is GTSNPN, CDR2 SVGIG (reference sequence). The CDR3 sequence is 11 residues long. V lost 0 bases, J lost 9 bases, and 9 bases lay in between. The CDR3 reads CAWSVNSGQYF. CDR3 nucleotide sequence: TGTGCCTGGAGTGTAAATTCCGGGCAGTACTTC.

This clone was recorded only once. This chain uses TRBV29-1 with TRBJ2-1, with D perhaps TRBD2 (6 bases). The V end lost 6 bases, the J end lost 5 bases, and 17 bases lay between the germline ends. Germline CDR1 SQVTM, CDR2 ANQGSEA. The CDR3 spans 14 residues. The CDR3 DNA sequence: TGCAGCGTGGCACCGGGACTTTCTCACAATGAGCAGTTCTTC. This codes for CSVAPGLSHNEQFF.

This clone was seen more than once but under ten times. This sequence joins TRBV14 and TRBJ2-7, with a weak D call TRBD1 (5 bases). CDR3 size: 15 residues. V lost 0 bases, J lost 3 bases, and 12 bases lay in between. Germline CDR1 SGHDN, CDR2 FVKESK. CDR3 sequence: CASSQDRVRGYEQYF. The CDR3 DNA reads as TGTGCCAGCAGCCAAGACAGGGTAAGAGGCTACGAGCAGTACTTC.

The chain has TRBV2 and TRBJ2-1; D is perhaps TRBD2 (6 bases). V was pared by 8 bases and J by 9 bases, with 14 bases between. The length of the CDR3 is 12 residues. Looked up from germline, CDR1 is SNHLY and CDR2 is FYNNEI. CDR3 protein: CASGPSVGEQFF. The CDR3 region has the DNA TGTGCCAGCGGACCTAGCGTTGGTGAGCAGTTCTTC.

V gene TRBV6-5 combines with J gene TRBJ1-1, with D perhaps TRBD1 (5 bases). Germline CDR1 reads MNHEY; CDR2 reads SVGAGI. The CDR3 spans 14 residues. V lost 6 bases and J 5 bases, leaving 16 bases between the germline ends. CDR3 residues: CASRLGRGGTEAFF. For the CDR3, the DNA is TGTGCCAGCAGGCTGGGGAGGGGAGGGACTGAAGCTTTCTTT.

This clone was seen once. J is TRBJ2-5 and V is TRBV7-9; the D is unclear. CDR1 SEHNR and CDR2 FQNEAQ come from the germline V gene (reference sequence). The CDR3 length is 11 residues. Deletions cut 5 bases from V and 8 bases from J, with 9 bases between. CDR3 protein: CASSQPGTQYF. CDR3 in DNA: TGTGCCAGCAGCCAACCCGGTACCCAGTACTTC.

The J gene is TRBJ1-3, the V gene TRBV9, with no clear D. CDR1 and CDR2 from the germline V gene are SGDLS and YYNGEE. Trimming cost V 4 bases and J 4 bases, with 12 bases left between them. This CDR3 has 14 residues. Written as DNA, the CDR3 is TGTGCCAGCAGCCCTCCGAGGCAAGGAAACACCATATATTTT. This encodes CASSPPRQGNTIYF.

The V gene is TRBV30, the J gene TRBJ2-3, with a possible D match to TRBD1 (6 bases). CDR3 size: 15 residues. Trimming took 0 bases from V and 0 from J, leaving 10 bases between them. Looked up from germline, CDR1 is GTSNPN and CDR2 is SVGIG (reference sequence). For the CDR3, the DNA is TGTGCCTGGAGTGTACGGACAGTCAGCACAGATACGCAGTATTTT. Amino acids: CAWSVRTVSTDTQYF.

V usage is TRBV7-6 and J usage is TRBJ2-3; 7 bases fit TRBD2. Trimming at V came to 5 bases and at J to 5 bases, leaving 7 bases not matched to a gene. Germline values: CDR1 SGHVS, CDR2 FNYEAQ. This CDR3 has 14 residues. The CDR3 loop is CASSRGGGGDTQYF. The CDR3 DNA sequence: TGTGCCAGCAGCCGTGGCGGGGGAGGAGATACGCAGTATTTT.

The chain carries TRBV29-1 and TRBJ2-7; no firm D call. Trimming cost V 6 bases and J 9 bases, with 15 bases left between them. This CDR3 is built from 11 residues. Germline values: CDR1 SQVTM, CDR2 ANQGSEA. The CDR3 reads CSVGDLRGQYF. The CDR3 coding sequence is TGCAGCGTCGGAGACCTACGAGGGCAGTACTTC.

The chain couples TRBV27 to TRBJ1-2, with D unresolved. There are 15 residues in the CDR3. Germline loops: CDR1 MNHEY, CDR2 SMNVEV (reference sequence). V lost 7 bases and J 2 bases, leaving 17 bases between the germline ends. The CDR3 bases are TGTGCCAGCACGCCCCTCGGGGTAGGCAACTATGGCTACACCTTC. Amino acid sequence: CASTPLGVGNYGYTF.

This clone was recorded once. The chain joins TRBV6-5 to TRBJ2-2, with TRBD1 matching 8 bases. CDR1 and CDR2 from the germline V gene are MNHEY and SVGAGI. The CDR3 contains 14 residues. Losses at the gene ends were 3 bases for V and 5 bases for J; bases not matched to a gene: 2. CDR3: CASSYHRGTGELFF. The CDR3 nucleotides read TGTGCCAGCAGTTATCACAGGGGGACCGGGGAGCTGTTTTTT.

This chain uses TRBV5-1 with TRBJ2-1, with 8 bases identical to TRBD2. The germline CDR1 and CDR2 sequences are SGHRS and YFSETQ. This CDR3 is built from 15 residues. J gave up 4 bases and V 0 bases, and 3 bases lay outside the gene matches. The CDR3 coding sequence is TGCGCCAGCAGCTTGGGACTAGCGACGTACAATGAGCAGTTCTTC. Amino acid sequence: CASSLGLATYNEQFF.

This rearrangement joins TRBV27 to TRBJ2-7; the D gene is possibly TRBD2 (6 bases). Germline V lookup: CDR1 MNHEY, CDR2 SMNVEV (reference sequence). This CDR3 is built from 18 residues. Trimming pared 3 bases from V and 2 bases from J, leaving 23 bases between. The CDR3 spells CASSLEVAARGWTYEQYF. The DNA for the CDR3 is TGTGCCAGCAGTTTGGAAGTAGCGGCGAGGGGCTGGACCTACGAGCAGTACTTC.

This chain uses TRBV6-5 with TRBJ1-5; no clear D. The ends were cut back, 0 bases at V and 1 base at J, with 7 bases in the middle. This CDR3 has 15 residues. Germline CDR1 is MNHEY and CDR2 is SVGAGI. The DNA of the CDR3 is TGTGCCAGCAGTTACTCGAGACAAAGCAATCAGCCCCAGCATTTT. Translated, it gives CASSYSRQSNQPQHF.

The chain recombines TRBV2 with TRBJ1-4; D unresolved. Per germline, CDR1 SNHLY and CDR2 FYNNEI. V was trimmed by 7 bases and J by 6 bases, leaving 12 bases between them. The CDR3 is made up of 13 amino acids. CDR3 sequence: CASNRRQDEKLFF. For the CDR3, the DNA is TGTGCCAGCAACCGCCGGCAGGATGAAAAACTGTTTTTT.

This chain joins TRBV5-1 and TRBJ1-2; 9 nucleotides match TRBD1. V dropped 3 bases and J dropped 8; count of bases not matched to a gene: 5. The CDR3 is 13 amino acids. Germline assignment: CDR1 SGHRS and CDR2 YFSETQ. Here the CDR3 DNA reads TGCGCCAGCAGCTCACAGGGGGCGGAGGGCTACACCTTC. Protein: CASSSQGAEGYTF.

The chain links TRBV2 to TRBJ2-5; D is uncertain. Deletions cut 3 bases from V and 4 bases from J, with 12 bases between. This CDR3 comprises 14 residues. Germline V gives CDR1 SNHLY, CDR2 FYNNEI. The CDR3 is CASSDSNEIETQYF. The CDR3, as DNA: TGTGCCAGCAGTGATTCTAACGAAATAGAGACCCAGTACTTC.

The V and J genes are TRBV30 and TRBJ1-4, with TRBD1 identical over 7 bases. The V gene's germline CDR1 is GTSNPN and CDR2 SVGIG (reference sequence). The CDR3 length is 14 residues. Losses at the gene ends were 8 bases for V and 0 bases for J; bases not matched to a gene: 6. The CDR3: CASRDRTTNEKLFF. The CDR3 nucleotides are TGTGCCAGCCGGGACAGAACAACTAATGAAAAACTGTTTTTT.